A single sample is the source of the 16 T cell receptor beta chains below, sequenced in a study of cytomegalovirus exposure and HLA in healthy donors. This PCR relied on a set of 60 Vbeta primers and 13 Jbeta primers. Using immunoSEQ multiplex PCR, the repertoire was profiled, and TCRdb retains in-frame clones only, with some absent. The sample carries roughly 150,000 clones, about 81% recorded once. The sequenced sample was PBMCs. These receptors were collected from a girl aged 2-10 years in good health and CMV-seropositive.

The chain carries TRBV6-4 and TRBJ2-3, with 11 nucleotides matching TRBD2. CDR3 size: 15 residues. The junction had 0 bases not matched to a gene; V was cut back by 4 bases and J by 0 bases. Germline-derived CDR1 and CDR2 are MRHNA and SNTAGT. DNA of the CDR3: TGTGCCAGCAGTGGACTAGCGGGAAGCACAGATACGCAGTATTTT. Amino acid sequence: CASSGLAGSTDTQYF.

The V and J genes are TRBV19 and TRBJ1-4; D is unresolved. The germline CDR1 and CDR2 sequences are LNHDA and SQIVND (reference sequence). Between the trimmed V and J ends, which lost 3 bases and 7 bases, there was a span of 9 bases. The CDR3 length is 13 residues. The CDR3, as DNA: TGTGCCAGTAGTATTACTGGTCGTGAAAAACTGTTTTTT. Its translation is CASSITGREKLFF.

This chain connects TRBV29-1 to TRBJ1-2; no reliable D call. The germline V and J ends were trimmed by 7 bases and 1 base, with 16 bases remaining between them. Looked up from germline, CDR1 is SQVTM and CDR2 is ANQGSEA. The CDR3 length is 14 residues. The CDR3 region is CSEESRGSNYGYTF. As DNA, the CDR3 is TGCAGCGAGGAGAGTCGCGGGAGTAACTATGGCTACACCTTC.

This rearrangement joins TRBV7-9 to TRBJ2-1; 16 positions agree with TRBD2. Losses at the gene ends were 0 bases for V and 8 bases for J; bases not matched to a gene: 7. The CDR3 spans 18 residues. Per the germline V gene, CDR1 is SEHNR and CDR2 is FQNEAQ (reference sequence). CDR3: CASSLAGTSGRATDEQFF. The CDR3 DNA is TGTGCCAGCAGCTTAGCGGGGACTAGCGGGAGGGCCACCGATGAGCAGTTCTTC.

V and J are TRBV10-3 and TRBJ2-1; 8 bases map to TRBD1. There are 12 residues in the CDR3. Germline V gene lookup returns CDR1 ENHRY and CDR2 SYGVKD. Unmatched junction bases numbered 3, after V lost 6 bases and J lost 8 bases. The DNA for the CDR3 is TGTGCCATCAGCGGGACAGGCGATGAGCAGTTCTTC. Its protein is CAISGTGDEQFF.

This rearrangement joins TRBV6-1 to TRBJ1-3, with 7 bases identical to TRBD1. The CDR3 contains 15 residues. Trimming at V came to 1 base and at J to 0 bases, leaving 0 bases not matched to a gene. The germline gives CDR1 MNHNS, CDR2 SASEGT. As DNA, the CDR3 is TGTGCCAGCAGTGAAGGGACAGGCTCTGGAAACACCATATATTTT. Translating it yields CASSEGTGSGNTIYF.

This chain connects TRBV2 to TRBJ1-1, with TRBD1 matching 7 bases. Unmatched junction bases numbered 12, after V lost 6 bases and J lost 5 bases. The CDR3 length is 15 residues. The germline V gene encodes CDR1 SNHLY and CDR2 FYNNEI. In DNA form, the CDR3 reads TGTGCCAGCAGGCTAGGAAGGGGGCGAGTGACTGAAGCTTTCTTT. Translated: CASRLGRGRVTEAFF.

This clone is a singleton in its sample. The genes are TRBV30 and TRBJ2-7, with D tentatively TRBD2 (7 bases). V was shortened by 2 bases and J by 2 bases, with 13 bases between the two germline ends. The CDR3 contains 14 residues. Germline-derived CDR1 and CDR2 are GTSNPN and SVGIG (reference sequence). Written as DNA, the CDR3 is TGTGCCTGGAGTAGGGGGGAGGGTCCCTACGAGCAGTACTTC. Residues: CAWSRGEGPYEQYF.

This clone came up once. The chain employs TRBV30 and TRBJ2-7; D ambiguous. This CDR3 spans 13 amino acids. The germline gives CDR1 GTSNPN, CDR2 SVGIG (reference sequence). V shed 0 bases and J shed 0 bases, with 6 bases lying between them. CDR3 coding DNA: TGTGCCTGGAGTGTGGGCGTCTCCTACGAGCAGTACTTC. Its protein is CAWSVGVSYEQYF. Full variable domain (remainder filled in from reference TRBV30 and TRBJ2-7): SQTIHQWPATLVQPVGSPLSLECTVEGTSNPNLYWYRQAAGRGLQLLFYSVGIGQISSEVPQNLSASRPQDRQFILSSKKLLLSDSGFYLCAWSVGVSYEQYFGPGTRLTVT.

The chain carries TRBV6-6 and TRBJ2-4; possible D gene TRBD1, 5 bases. The CDR3 runs to 15 residues. V was cut by 4 bases and J by 2 bases, with 12 bases left in between. Germline V gene sequence: CDR1 MNHNY, CDR2 SVGAGI (reference sequence). CDR3 coding DNA: TGTGCCAGCAGTTTCAGGGTAAACACCAAAAACATTCAGTACTTC. This gives the protein CASSFRVNTKNIQYF.

The rearrangement links TRBV2 to TRBJ2-1, with D possibly TRBD2 on 5 matching bases. This CDR3 contains 14 residues. V was trimmed by 6 bases and J by 6 bases, leaving 15 bases between them. Looked up from germline, CDR1 is SNHLY and CDR2 is FYNNEI. CDR3 region: CASSYEGRGNEQFF. CDR3 nucleotide sequence: TGTGCCAGCAGCTACGAGGGCCGGGGCAATGAGCAGTTCTTC.

This clone was detected only once. The rearrangement uses TRBV14 and TRBJ2-1; D may be TRBD2 (5 bases). The CDR3 sequence is 15 residues long. Trimming took off 0 bases at V and 16 bases at J, with 22 bases between the two ends. In germline, CDR1 is SGHDN, CDR2 FVKESK. The CDR3 region is CASSQESRGYGGLFF. CDR3 coding DNA: TGTGCCAGCAGCCAAGAAAGCCGGGGTTACGGCGGGCTTTTCTTC.

The V call is TRBV10-1, the J call TRBJ2-1; 13 bases match TRBD2. V trimming: 3 bases; J trimming: 6 bases; junction bases outside the gene matches: 5. Germline CDR1 WNHNN, CDR2 SYGVQD (reference sequence). This CDR3 spans 16 amino acids. The CDR3 nucleotides are TGCGCCAGCAGTGATCGAACTAGCGGGAGGGTCAATGAGCAGTTCTTC. It yields the protein CASSDRTSGRVNEQFF.

This rearrangement joins TRBV30 to TRBJ1-2, with D maybe TRBD1 (5 bases). With 3 bases removed from V and 4 bases from J, the gap between germline ends came to 18 bases. The CDR3 covers 15 residues. Per the germline V gene, CDR1 is GTSNPN and CDR2 is SVGIG (reference sequence). The CDR3 spells CAWRDPRRRGYGYTF. CDR3 coding DNA: TGTGCCTGGAGGGACCCCCGGCGAAGGGGCTATGGCTACACCTTC. Full variable domain (remainder filled in from reference TRBV30 and TRBJ1-2): SQTIHQWPATLVQPVGSPLSLECTVEGTSNPNLYWYRQAAGRGLQLLFYSVGIGQISSEVPQNLSASRPQDRQFILSSKKLLLSDSGFYLCAWRDPRRRGYGYTFGSGTRLTVV.

This clone was seen a few times. The chain links TRBV4-1 to TRBJ2-4, with 7 bases fitting TRBD1. This CDR3 has 16 residues. J was trimmed by 0 bases and V by 0 bases; bases with no gene match: 2. Germline assignment: CDR1 MGHRA and CDR2 YSYEKL. Here the CDR3 reads CASSQEGQLAKNIQYF. DNA for the CDR3: TGCGCCAGCAGCCAAGAGGGACAGCTAGCCAAAAACATTCAGTACTTC.

The chain joins TRBV5-4 to TRBJ2-3, with 8 bases identical to TRBD1. Germline trimming cut 4 bases from V and 3 bases from J; bases unmatched to any gene: 4. Looked up from germline, CDR1 is SGHNT and CDR2 is YYREEE (reference sequence). CDR3 length: 14 residues. CDR3 in amino acids: CASSAGQGTDTQYF. CDR3 coding DNA: TGTGCCAGCAGCGCAGGACAGGGTACAGATACGCAGTATTTT.